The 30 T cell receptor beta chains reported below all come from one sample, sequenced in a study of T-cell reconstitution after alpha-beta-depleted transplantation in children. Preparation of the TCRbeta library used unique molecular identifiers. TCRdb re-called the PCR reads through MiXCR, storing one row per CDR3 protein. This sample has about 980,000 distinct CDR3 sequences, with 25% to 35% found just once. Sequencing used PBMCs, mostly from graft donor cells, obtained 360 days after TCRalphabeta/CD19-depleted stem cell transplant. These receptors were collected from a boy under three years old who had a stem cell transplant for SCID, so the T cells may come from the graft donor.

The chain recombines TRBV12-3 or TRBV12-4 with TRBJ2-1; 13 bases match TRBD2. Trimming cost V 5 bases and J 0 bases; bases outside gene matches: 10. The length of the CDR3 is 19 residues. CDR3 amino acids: CASSPRTSGGPSSYNEQFF. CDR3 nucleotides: TGTGCCAGCAGTCCCCGGACTAGCGGGGGCCCCAGCTCCTACAATGAGCAGTTCTTC.

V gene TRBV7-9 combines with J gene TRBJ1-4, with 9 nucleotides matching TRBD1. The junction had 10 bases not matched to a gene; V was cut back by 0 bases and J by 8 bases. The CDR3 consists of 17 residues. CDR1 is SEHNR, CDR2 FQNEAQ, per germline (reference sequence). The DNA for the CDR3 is TGTGCCAGCAGCTTAGCTGCGCTCCGGGACAGGGAGGAAAAACTGTTTTTT. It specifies CASSLAALRDREEKLFF.

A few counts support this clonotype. CDR3 sequence (DNA): TGCAGCGCACGACCGGGACGGCAAGAGACCCAGTACTTC. This translates into CSARPGRQETQYF. V is TRBV29-1 and J is TRBJ2-5; possibly TRBD1 or TRBD2 for D (5 bases each). CDR3 length: 13 amino acids. Germline V lookup: CDR1 SQVTM, CDR2 ANQGSEA. The V and J ends lost 7 bases and 2 bases respectively, with 14 bases between them.

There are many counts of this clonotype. CDR3 in amino acids: CASSLGQGAFF. CDR3 DNA: TGCGCCAGCAGCCTGGGCCAGGGAGCTTTCTTT. The chain recombines TRBV4-1 with TRBJ1-1, with D tentatively TRBD1 (5 bases). V lost 4 bases and J lost 10, with 10 bases in between. CDR1 and CDR2 from the germline V gene are MGHRA and YSYEKL. This CDR3 region has 11 residues.

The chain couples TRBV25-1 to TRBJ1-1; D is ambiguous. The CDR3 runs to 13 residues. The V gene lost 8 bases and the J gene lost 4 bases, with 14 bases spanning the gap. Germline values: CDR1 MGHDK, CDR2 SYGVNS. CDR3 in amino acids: CASVPSGLTEAFF. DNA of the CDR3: TGTGCCAGCGTCCCTTCCGGGCTCACTGAAGCTTTCTTT.

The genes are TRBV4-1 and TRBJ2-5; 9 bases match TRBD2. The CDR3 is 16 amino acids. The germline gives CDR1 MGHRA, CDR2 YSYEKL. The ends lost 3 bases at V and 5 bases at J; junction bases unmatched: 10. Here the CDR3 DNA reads TGCGCCAGCAGCCATCACCCGGGACTAGCAGGGGAGACCCAGTACTTC. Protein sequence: CASSHHPGLAGETQYF.

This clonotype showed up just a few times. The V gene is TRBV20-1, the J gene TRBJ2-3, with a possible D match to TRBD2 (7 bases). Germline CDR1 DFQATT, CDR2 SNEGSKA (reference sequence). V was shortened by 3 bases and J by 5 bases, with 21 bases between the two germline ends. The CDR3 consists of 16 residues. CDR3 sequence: CSASRGAGPRGDTQYF. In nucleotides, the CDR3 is TGCAGTGCTAGCCGGGGGGCGGGGCCCAGAGGAGATACGCAGTATTTT.

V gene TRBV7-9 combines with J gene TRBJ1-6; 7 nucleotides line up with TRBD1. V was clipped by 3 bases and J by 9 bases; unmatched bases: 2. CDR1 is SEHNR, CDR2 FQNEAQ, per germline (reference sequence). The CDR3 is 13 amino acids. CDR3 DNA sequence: TGTGCCAGCAGCTTTGGGACAGTTTCACCCCTCCACTTT. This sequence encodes CASSFGTVSPLHF.

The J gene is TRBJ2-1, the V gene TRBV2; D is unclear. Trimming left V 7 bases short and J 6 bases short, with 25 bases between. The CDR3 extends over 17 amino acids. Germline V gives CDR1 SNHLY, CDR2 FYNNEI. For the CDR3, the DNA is TGTGCCAGCACGGGCCTGAGCCCACCGACCTGGGGCAATGAGCAGTTCTTC. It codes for CASTGLSPPTWGNEQFF.

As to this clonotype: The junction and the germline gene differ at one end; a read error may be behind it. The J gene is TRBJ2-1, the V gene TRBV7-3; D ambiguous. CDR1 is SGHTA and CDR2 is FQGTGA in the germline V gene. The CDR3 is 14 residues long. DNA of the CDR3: TGTGCCAGCAGCCCCTCGACCGCTTGGAATGAACAGTTCTTC. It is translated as CASSPSTAWNEQFF.

The CDR3 is CASSLTQAKTEAFF. The CDR3, as DNA: TGTGCCAGCAGTTTGACCCAGGCCAAAACTGAAGCTTTCTTT. The genes are TRBV12-3 or TRBV12-4 and TRBJ1-1; D is undetermined. The CDR3 loop spans 14 amino acids. V lost 3 bases and J 5 bases, leaving 13 bases between the germline ends.

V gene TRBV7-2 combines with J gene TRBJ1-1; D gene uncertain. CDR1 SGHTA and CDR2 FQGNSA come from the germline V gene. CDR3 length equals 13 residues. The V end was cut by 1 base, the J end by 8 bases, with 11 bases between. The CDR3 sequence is CASSLVSSQEAFF. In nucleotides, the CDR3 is TGTGCCAGCAGCTTAGTGAGTAGCCAGGAAGCTTTCTTT.

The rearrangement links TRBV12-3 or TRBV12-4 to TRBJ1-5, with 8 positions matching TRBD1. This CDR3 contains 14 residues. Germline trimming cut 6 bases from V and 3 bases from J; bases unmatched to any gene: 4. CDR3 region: CASSQGQANQPQHF. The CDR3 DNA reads TGTGCCAGCAGCCAGGGACAGGCCAATCAGCCCCAGCATTTT.

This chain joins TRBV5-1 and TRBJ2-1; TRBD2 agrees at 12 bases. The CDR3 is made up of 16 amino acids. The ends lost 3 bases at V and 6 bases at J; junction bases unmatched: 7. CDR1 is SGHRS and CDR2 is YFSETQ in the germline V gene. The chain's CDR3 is CASSYRTSGIPNEQFF. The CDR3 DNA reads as TGCGCCAGCAGCTACCGGACTAGCGGGATCCCCAATGAGCAGTTCTTC.

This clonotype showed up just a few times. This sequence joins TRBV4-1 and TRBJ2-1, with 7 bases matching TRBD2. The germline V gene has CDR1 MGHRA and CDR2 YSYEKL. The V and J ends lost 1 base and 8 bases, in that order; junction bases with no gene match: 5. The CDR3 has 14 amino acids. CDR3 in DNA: TGCGCCAGCAGCCAAGGACTAGCCCACGATGAGCAGTTCTTC. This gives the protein CASSQGLAHDEQFF.

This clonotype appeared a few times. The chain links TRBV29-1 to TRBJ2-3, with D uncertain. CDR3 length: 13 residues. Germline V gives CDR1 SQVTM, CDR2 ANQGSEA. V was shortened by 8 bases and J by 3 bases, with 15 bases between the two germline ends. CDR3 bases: TGCAGCTGTGGGATTCGGTCAACAGATACGCAGTATTTT. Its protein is CSCGIRSTDTQYF.

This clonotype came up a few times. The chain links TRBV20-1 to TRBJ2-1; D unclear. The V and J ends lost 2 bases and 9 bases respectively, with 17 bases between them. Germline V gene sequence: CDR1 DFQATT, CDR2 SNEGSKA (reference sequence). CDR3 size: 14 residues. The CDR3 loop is CSARSTLVFSEQFF. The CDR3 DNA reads TGCAGTGCTAGATCAACGTTAGTCTTCAGTGAGCAGTTCTTC.

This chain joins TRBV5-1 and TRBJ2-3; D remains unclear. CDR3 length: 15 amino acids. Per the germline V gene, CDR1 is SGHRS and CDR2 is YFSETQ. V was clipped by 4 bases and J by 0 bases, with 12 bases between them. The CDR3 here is CASSRRFDSTDTQYF. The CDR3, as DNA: TGCGCCAGCAGCCGGAGATTTGACAGCACAGATACGCAGTATTTT.

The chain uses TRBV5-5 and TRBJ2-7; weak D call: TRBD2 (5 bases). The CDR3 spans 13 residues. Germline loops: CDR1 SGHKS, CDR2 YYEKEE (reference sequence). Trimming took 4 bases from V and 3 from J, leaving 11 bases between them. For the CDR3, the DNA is TGTGCCAGCAGCCACATAGGGAGCTACGAGCAGTACTTC. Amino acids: CASSHIGSYEQYF.

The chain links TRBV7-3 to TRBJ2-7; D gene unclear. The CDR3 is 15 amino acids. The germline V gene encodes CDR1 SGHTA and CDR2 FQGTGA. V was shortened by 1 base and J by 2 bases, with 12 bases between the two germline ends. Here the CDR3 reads CASSLSLTSPYEQYF. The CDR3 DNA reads TGTGCCAGCAGCTTAAGTCTTACATCTCCCTACGAGCAGTACTTC. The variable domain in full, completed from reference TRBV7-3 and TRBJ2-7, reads GAGVSQTPSNKVTEKGKYVELRCDPISGHTALYWYRQSLGQGPEFLIYFQGTGAADDSGLPNDRFFAVRPEGSVSTLKIQRTERGDSAVYLCASSLSLTSPYEQYFGPGTRLTVT.

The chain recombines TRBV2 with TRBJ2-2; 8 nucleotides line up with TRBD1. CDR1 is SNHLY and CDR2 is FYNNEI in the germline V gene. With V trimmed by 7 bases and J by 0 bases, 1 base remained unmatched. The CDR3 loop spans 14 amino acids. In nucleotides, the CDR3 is TGTGCCAGCAAACAGGGGGCGAACACCGGGGAGCTGTTTTTT. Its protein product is CASKQGANTGELFF.

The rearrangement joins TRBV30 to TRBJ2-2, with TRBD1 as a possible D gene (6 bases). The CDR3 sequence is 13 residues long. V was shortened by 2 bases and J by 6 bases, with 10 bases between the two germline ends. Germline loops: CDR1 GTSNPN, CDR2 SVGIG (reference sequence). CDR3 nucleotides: TGTGCCTGGAGTCTACAGGGACCCGGGGAGCTGTTTTTT. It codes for CAWSLQGPGELFF.

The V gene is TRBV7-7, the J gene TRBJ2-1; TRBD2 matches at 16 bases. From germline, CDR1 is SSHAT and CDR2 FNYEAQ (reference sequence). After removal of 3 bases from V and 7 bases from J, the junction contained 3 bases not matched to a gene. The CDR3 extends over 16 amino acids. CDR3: CASSFGTSGGENEQFF. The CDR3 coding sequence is TGTGCCAGCAGCTTTGGGACTAGCGGGGGGGAGAATGAGCAGTTCTTC.

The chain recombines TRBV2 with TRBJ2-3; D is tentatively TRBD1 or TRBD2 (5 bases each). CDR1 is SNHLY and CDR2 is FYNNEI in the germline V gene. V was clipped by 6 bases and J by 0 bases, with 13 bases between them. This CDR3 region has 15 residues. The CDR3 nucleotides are TGTGCCAGCAGCGGGACGGGCTCTAGCACAGATACGCAGTATTTT. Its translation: CASSGTGSSTDTQYF.

The CDR3 coding sequence is TGTGCCAGCAGCCCTACCGCGGGACAGCAGTATGGCTACACCTTC. It specifies CASSPTAGQQYGYTF. The chain combines TRBV3-1 with TRBJ1-2; 7 nucleotides match TRBD1. The germline CDR1 and CDR2 sequences are LGHDT and YNNKEL (reference sequence). The V segment lost 4 bases and the J segment 5 bases; nucleotides outside the gene matches: 10. The length of the CDR3 is 15 residues.

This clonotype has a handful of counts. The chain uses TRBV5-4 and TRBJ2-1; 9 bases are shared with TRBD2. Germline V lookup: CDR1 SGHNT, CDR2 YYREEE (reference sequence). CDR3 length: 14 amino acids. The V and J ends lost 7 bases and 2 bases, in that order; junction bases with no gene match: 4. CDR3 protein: CASWLAGTYNEQFF. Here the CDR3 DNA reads TGTGCCAGCTGGCTAGCGGGGACCTACAATGAGCAGTTCTTC.

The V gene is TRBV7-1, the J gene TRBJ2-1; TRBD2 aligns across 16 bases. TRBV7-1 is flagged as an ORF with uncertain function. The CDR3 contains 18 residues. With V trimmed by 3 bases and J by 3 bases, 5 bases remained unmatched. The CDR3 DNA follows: TGTGCCAGCAGCTCCCCGGGACTAGCGGGGGGGCTCTACAATGAGCAGTTCTTC. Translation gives CASSSPGLAGGLYNEQFF.

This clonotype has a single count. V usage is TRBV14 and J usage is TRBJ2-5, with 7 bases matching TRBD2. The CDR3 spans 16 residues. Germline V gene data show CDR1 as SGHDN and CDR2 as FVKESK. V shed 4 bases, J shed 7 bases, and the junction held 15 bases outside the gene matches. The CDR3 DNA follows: TGTGCCAGCAGCCCAAGAGCGGGGATCGCAGCAGGGACCCAGTACTTC. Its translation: CASSPRAGIAAGTQYF. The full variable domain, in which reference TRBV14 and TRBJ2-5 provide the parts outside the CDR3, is EAGVTQFPSHSVIEKGQTVTLRCDPISGHDNLYWYRRVMGKEIKFLLHFVKESKQDESGMPNNRFLAERTGGTYSTLKVQPAELEDSGVYFCASSPRAGIAAGTQYFGPGTRLLVL.

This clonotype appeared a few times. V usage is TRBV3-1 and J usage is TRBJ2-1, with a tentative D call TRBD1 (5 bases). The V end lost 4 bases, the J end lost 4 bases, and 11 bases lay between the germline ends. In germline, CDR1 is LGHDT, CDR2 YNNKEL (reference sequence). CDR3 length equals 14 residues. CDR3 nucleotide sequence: TGTGCCAGCAGCCCCCGGACATTTTACAATGAGCAGTTCTTC. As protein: CASSPRTFYNEQFF.

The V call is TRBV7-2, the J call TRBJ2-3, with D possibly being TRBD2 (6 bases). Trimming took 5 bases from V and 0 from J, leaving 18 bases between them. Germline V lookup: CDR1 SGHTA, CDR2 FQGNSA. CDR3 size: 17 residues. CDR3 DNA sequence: TGTGCCAGCAGCCAACGGATCAAGCGGGTTAGCACAGATACGCAGTATTTT. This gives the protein CASSQRIKRVSTDTQYF. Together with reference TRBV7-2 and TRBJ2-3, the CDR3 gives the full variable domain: GAGVSQSPSNKVTEKGKDVELRCDPISGHTALYWYRQSLGQGLEFLIYFQGNSAPDKSGLPSDRFSAERTGGSVSTLTIQRTQQEDSAVYLCASSQRIKRVSTDTQYFGPGTRLTVL.